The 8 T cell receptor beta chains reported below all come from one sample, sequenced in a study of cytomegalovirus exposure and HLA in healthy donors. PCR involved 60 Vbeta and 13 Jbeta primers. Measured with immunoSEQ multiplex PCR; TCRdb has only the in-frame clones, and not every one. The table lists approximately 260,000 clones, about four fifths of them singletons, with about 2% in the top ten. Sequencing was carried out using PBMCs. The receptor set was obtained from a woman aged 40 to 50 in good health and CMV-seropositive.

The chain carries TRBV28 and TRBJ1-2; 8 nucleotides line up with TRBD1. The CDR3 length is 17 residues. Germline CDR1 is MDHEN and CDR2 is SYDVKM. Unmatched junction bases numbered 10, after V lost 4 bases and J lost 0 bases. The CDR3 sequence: CASSSPGTGAPNYGYTF. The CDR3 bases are TGTGCCAGCAGTTCCCCAGGGACAGGCGCACCTAACTATGGCTACACCTTC.

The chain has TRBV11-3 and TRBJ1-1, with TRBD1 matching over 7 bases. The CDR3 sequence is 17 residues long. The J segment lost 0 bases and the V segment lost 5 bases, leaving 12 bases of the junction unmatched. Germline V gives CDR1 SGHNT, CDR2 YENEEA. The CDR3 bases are TGTGCCAGCAGCCCCCGGACAGGCTTAGGGATGAACACTGAAGCTTTCTTT. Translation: CASSPRTGLGMNTEAFF. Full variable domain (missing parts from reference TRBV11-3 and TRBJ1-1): EAGVVQSPRYKIIEKKQPVAFWCNPISGHNTLYWYLQNLGQGPELLIRYENEEAVDDSQLPKDRFSAERLKGVDSTLKIQPAELGDSAVYLCASSPRTGLGMNTEAFFGQGTRLTVV.

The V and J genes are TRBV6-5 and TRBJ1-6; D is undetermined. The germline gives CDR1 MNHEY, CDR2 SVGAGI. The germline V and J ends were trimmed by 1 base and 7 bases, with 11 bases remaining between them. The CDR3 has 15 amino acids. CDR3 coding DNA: TGTGCCAGCAGTTACTTCGGGTCAGCCAATTCACCCCTCCACTTT. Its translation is CASSYFGSANSPLHF.

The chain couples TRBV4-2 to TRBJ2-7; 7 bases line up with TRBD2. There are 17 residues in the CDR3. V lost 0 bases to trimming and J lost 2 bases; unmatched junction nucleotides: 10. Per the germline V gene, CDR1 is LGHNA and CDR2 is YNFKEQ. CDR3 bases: TGTGCCAGCAGCCAAGAATACGGGCTAGCGGCCCCCTACGAGCAGTACTTC. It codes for CASSQEYGLAAPYEQYF.

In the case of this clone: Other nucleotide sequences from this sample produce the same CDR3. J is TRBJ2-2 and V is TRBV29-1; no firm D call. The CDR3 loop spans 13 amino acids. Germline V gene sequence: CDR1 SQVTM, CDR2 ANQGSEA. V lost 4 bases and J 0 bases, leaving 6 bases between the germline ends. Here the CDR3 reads CSVGQTNTGELFF. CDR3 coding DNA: TGCAGCGTTGGGCAGACGAACACCGGGGAGCTGTTTTTT.

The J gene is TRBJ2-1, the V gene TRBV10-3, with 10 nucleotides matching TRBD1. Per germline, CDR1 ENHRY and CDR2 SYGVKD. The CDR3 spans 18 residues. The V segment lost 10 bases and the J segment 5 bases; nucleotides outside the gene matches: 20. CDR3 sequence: CASNPGTGEQISNNEQFF. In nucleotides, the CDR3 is TGTGCCAGCAACCCCGGGACAGGGGAGCAGATTTCCAACAATGAGCAGTTCTTC.

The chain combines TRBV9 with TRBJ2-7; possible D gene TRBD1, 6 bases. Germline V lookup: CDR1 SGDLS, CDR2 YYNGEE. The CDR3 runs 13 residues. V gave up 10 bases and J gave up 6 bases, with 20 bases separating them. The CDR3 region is CASETGPTGEQYF. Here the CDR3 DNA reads TGTGCCTCGGAGACAGGCCCCACCGGCGAGCAGTACTTC.

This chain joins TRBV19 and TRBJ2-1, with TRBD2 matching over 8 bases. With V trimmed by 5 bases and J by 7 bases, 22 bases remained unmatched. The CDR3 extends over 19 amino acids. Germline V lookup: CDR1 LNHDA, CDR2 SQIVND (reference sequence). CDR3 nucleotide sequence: TGTGCCAGTAGTGTCTCAGCAGCGGGGGTGGGTTTTTTGGGTAATGAGCAGTTCTTC. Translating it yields CASSVSAAGVGFLGNEQFF.